These 19 T cell receptor beta chains originate from one sample sequenced in a study of cytomegalovirus exposure and HLA in healthy donors. The PCR contained 60 Vbeta and 13 Jbeta primers. The protocol was immunoSEQ multiplex PCR, while the TCRdb copy is restricted to in-frame clones and leaves out a portion. The repertoire includes 100,000 to 150,000 clones, roughly 80% of them detected once, and about 1.5% sits in the top ten. The sample comprised PBMCs. These receptors all come from a female donor in good health and CMV-seronegative.

V and J are TRBV5-6 and TRBJ1-1; possibly TRBD1 for D (5 bases). The germline V gene has CDR1 SGHDT and CDR2 YYEEEE. V was pared by 2 bases and J by 8 bases, with 10 bases between. There are 12 residues in the CDR3. The CDR3 DNA reads as TGTGCCAGCAGCTTTTCCAGGGTCGAAGCTTTCTTT. Its protein is CASSFSRVEAFF.

The rearrangement uses TRBV18 and TRBJ1-1, with 7 nucleotides matching TRBD1. This CDR3 comprises 16 residues. Unmatched junction bases numbered 17, after V lost 6 bases and J lost 7 bases. Per the germline V gene, CDR1 is KGHSH and CDR2 is LQKENI. The DNA for the CDR3 is TGTGCCAGCTCCGACCGAATAGTTACAGGGGCGGGTGAAGCTTTCTTT. Residues: CASSDRIVTGAGEAFF.

The rearrangement uses TRBV21-1 and TRBJ2-7; no check of the table's D call, TRBD2, against the DNA was made. TRBV21-1 is a recognized pseudogene. This CDR3 region has 19 residues. The DNA for the CDR3 is TGTGCCAGCAGCCCACGGACTAGCGGGAGAGGGGCTTGGCAGCACGAGCAGTACTTC. This sequence encodes CASSPRTSGRGAWQHEQYF.

The rearrangement joins TRBV2 to TRBJ2-1; TRBD2 aligns across 10 bases. This CDR3 is built from 14 residues. Germline CDR1 is SNHLY and CDR2 is FYNNEI. The V and J ends lost 6 bases and 11 bases, in that order; junction bases with no gene match: 10. CDR3 nucleotides: TGTGCCAGCAGAGGGGGTACTAGCGGGATGAAGCAGTTCTTC. Residues: CASRGGTSGMKQFF.

The V and J genes are TRBV27 and TRBJ2-3, with TRBD2 matching 10 bases. Per the germline V gene, CDR1 is MNHEY and CDR2 is SMNVEV (reference sequence). The J segment lost 5 bases and the V segment lost 2 bases, leaving 10 bases of the junction unmatched. This CDR3 contains 17 residues. The CDR3 coding sequence is TGTGCCAGCAGTTTAGAGCCCGGACTAGCGGTTCGAGATACGCAGTATTTT. The encoded protein is CASSLEPGLAVRDTQYF.

In this sample, this clone turned up a few times. This chain links TRBV7-9 with TRBJ1-1; 7 positions match TRBD1. The germline CDR1 and CDR2 sequences are SEHNR and FQNEAQ (reference sequence). V dropped 3 bases and J dropped 0; count of bases not matched to a gene: 4. The CDR3 length is 15 residues. The CDR3 DNA reads as TGTGCCAGCAGCTTGGGACAGATCATGAACACTGAAGCTTTCTTT. As protein: CASSLGQIMNTEAFF.

The V and J genes are TRBV6-1 and TRBJ2-1; TRBD2 matches 7 bases. This CDR3 has 13 residues. V trimming: 6 bases; J trimming: 9 bases; junction bases outside the gene matches: 8. Germline lookup yields CDR1 MNHNS and CDR2 SASEGT. The DNA for the CDR3 is TGTGCCAGCAGCTTTATGGGACTAAGTGAGCAGTTCTTC. Protein product: CASSFMGLSEQFF.

The chain is built from TRBV5-1 and TRBJ2-2; D possibly corresponds to TRBD2 (6 bases). The ends were cut back, 1 base at V and 5 bases at J, with 12 bases in the middle. Germline loops: CDR1 SGHRS, CDR2 YFSETQ. CDR3 length equals 15 residues. DNA of the CDR3: TGCGCCAGCAGCTTGCTCGGGGGTGGTACCGGGGAGCTGTTTTTT. Its translation: CASSLLGGGTGELFF. Supplemented by reference TRBV5-1 and TRBJ2-2, the full variable domain reads KAGVTQTPRYLIKTRGQQVTLSCSPISGHRSVSWYQQTPGQGLQFLFEYFSETQRNKGNFPGRFSGRQFSNSRSEMNVSTLELGDSALYLCASSLLGGGTGELFFGEGSRLTVL.

This chain joins TRBV27 and TRBJ2-7, with 11 bases aligning to TRBD1. The CDR3 covers 15 residues. V was pared by 6 bases and J by 2 bases, with 6 bases of the junction left unmatched. Germline V gene data show CDR1 as MNHEY and CDR2 as SMNVEV (reference sequence). CDR3 protein: CASSRGQGVTYEQYF. In DNA, the CDR3 is TGTGCCAGCAGCCGGGGACAGGGGGTGACCTACGAGCAGTACTTC.

The genes are TRBV28 and TRBJ2-3, with 11 bases aligning to TRBD2. The CDR3 has 18 residues. Per the germline V gene, CDR1 is MDHEN and CDR2 is SYDVKM. Losses at the gene ends were 3 bases for V and 4 bases for J; bases not matched to a gene: 12. CDR3 loop: CASSFPRSTSGIADTQYF. CDR3 bases: TGTGCCAGCAGTTTCCCCAGATCGACTAGCGGGATCGCAGATACGCAGTATTTT.

The rearrangement links TRBV6-4 to TRBJ2-7; the match to TRBD2 covers 8 bases. Germline V CDR1 and CDR2: MRHNA, SNTAGT. The CDR3 spans 19 residues. V lost 2 bases and J lost 0; bases outside the gene matches: 15. The CDR3 nucleotides are TGTGCCAGCAGTGACGAGGTCCTTACTAGCGGTCAGAGCTCCTACGAGCAGTACTTC. Residues: CASSDEVLTSGQSSYEQYF.

The chain uses TRBV2 and TRBJ1-5; no definite D call. This CDR3 region has 14 residues. The V gene's germline CDR1 is SNHLY and CDR2 FYNNEI. Trimming took 5 bases from V and 3 from J, leaving 11 bases between them. The CDR3 sequence is CASSPDGVNQPQHF. The CDR3 DNA follows: TGTGCCAGCAGTCCCGACGGAGTCAATCAGCCCCAGCATTTT.

The chain has TRBV2 and TRBJ1-3; 8 bases are a match to TRBD1. This CDR3 spans 16 amino acids. Trimming at V came to 2 bases and at J to 1 base, leaving 4 bases not matched to a gene. Germline CDR1 is SNHLY and CDR2 is FYNNEI. CDR3 DNA sequence: TGTGCCAGCAGTGAAAGGACAGGGTCGTCTGGAAACACCATATATTTT. It codes for CASSERTGSSGNTIYF.

This clone has just a few counts. The chain links TRBV4-1 to TRBJ2-2; D might be TRBD2 (5 bases). The germline gives CDR1 MGHRA, CDR2 YSYEKL. The CDR3 runs to 20 residues. Trimming shortened V by 0 bases and J by 1 base, and 21 bases separated the two germline ends. The CDR3 bases are TGCGCCAGCAGCCAAGAAAACAGCGTCCTAGCAAGAAAGAACACCGGGGAGCTGTTTTTT. Its translation is CASSQENSVLARKNTGELFF.

This rearrangement joins TRBV19 to TRBJ2-2, with 9 bases that match TRBD2. The length of the CDR3 is 15 residues. V lost 3 bases, J lost 6 bases, and 5 bases stayed unmatched. CDR1 LNHDA and CDR2 SQIVND come from the germline V gene (reference sequence). The CDR3 loop reads CASSIGTSIAGELFF. In DNA, the CDR3 is TGTGCCAGTAGTATCGGGACTAGCATCGCCGGGGAGCTGTTTTTT.

In this sample, this clone turned up a few times. The chain couples TRBV5-1 to TRBJ2-5, with D tentatively TRBD1 (6 bases). The germline CDR1 and CDR2 sequences are SGHRS and YFSETQ. The V end lost 0 bases, the J end lost 0 bases, and 9 bases lay between the germline ends. The CDR3 runs to 15 residues. CDR3 in DNA: TGCGCCAGCAGCTTGGTAGGGACACACCAAGAGACCCAGTACTTC. Protein product: CASSLVGTHQETQYF.

This clone has more than one count but fewer than ten. The chain combines TRBV2 with TRBJ2-5, with 7 bases fitting TRBD2. Per the germline V gene, CDR1 is SNHLY and CDR2 is FYNNEI. With 8 bases clipped from V and 2 bases from J, the junction kept 5 bases outside the gene matches. The CDR3 runs to 13 residues. CDR3 coding DNA: TGTGCCAGCGGACTAGGGGTTCAAGAGACCCAGTACTTC. Encoded protein: CASGLGVQETQYF.

The CDR3 DNA is TGTGCCAGCAGTTTATTAATACAGGGTAATGAAAAACTGTTTTTT. This sequence encodes CASSLLIQGNEKLFF. The chain joins TRBV28 to TRBJ1-4; a weak D match, TRBD1 (6 bases). V lost 1 base and J 4 bases, leaving 10 bases between the germline ends. The CDR3 covers 15 residues. Germline CDR1 reads MDHEN; CDR2 reads SYDVKM.

The sample holds one count of this clone. At the DNA level, this CDR3 is encoded by other sequences in the same sample as well. The chain recombines TRBV7-2 with TRBJ2-7; TRBD1 aligns across 7 bases. V gave up 1 base and J gave up 3 bases; unmatched junction bases: 0. Germline assignment: CDR1 SGHTA and CDR2 FQGNSA. This CDR3 spans 13 amino acids. The CDR3 reads CASSLGTGYEQYF. DNA of the CDR3: TGTGCCAGCAGCTTAGGGACAGGCTACGAGCAGTACTTC. The variable domain in full, completed from reference TRBV7-2 and TRBJ2-7, reads GAGVSQSPSNKVTEKGKDVELRCDPISGHTALYWYRQSLGQGLEFLIYFQGNSAPDKSGLPSDRFSAERTGGSVSTLTIQRTQQEDSAVYLCASSLGTGYEQYFGPGTRLTVT.